The clone carrying this T cell receptor (beta chain) showed up just a few times. Followed longitudinally, the Seattle patients had been enrolled during active infection. Looked up from germline, CDR1 is LNHDA and CDR2 is SQIVND (reference sequence). CDR3 length: 15 amino acids. J was trimmed by 10 bases and V by 5 bases; bases with no gene match: 11. This specimen belongs to a study of blood T cell repertoires in COVID-19. Study overall: The analysed material was cDNA or gDNA that came from T cells, B-cell-depleted T cells, or PBMCs.

In the original analysis: It was from reference gene primer amplification that nucleated cell counts were estimated. Sequencing used immunoSEQ multiplex PCR; TCRdb keeps in-frame clones, though not all of them. The V and J calls and the clone size are those of that table, but D and trimming were determined from the DNA. The sample carries about 300,000 clones, approximately 84% recorded once. V and J are TRBV19 and TRBJ2-1; 10 bases align to TRBD2. The source of this sequence is a human donor with COVID-19, enrolled during active disease. The donor label of this sample is uncertain. What was sequenced was peripheral blood. CDR3 region: CASSPRTSGIGEQFF. The DNA of the CDR3 is TGTGCCAGTAGTCCGCGGACTAGCGGAATTGGAGAGCAGTTCTTC. The variable domain in full, with the rest retrieved from reference TRBV19 and TRBJ2-1, is DGGITQSPKYLFRKEGQNVTLSCEQNLNHDAMYWYRQDPGQGLRLIYYSQIVNDFQKGDIAEGYSVSREKKESFPLTVTSAQKNPTAFYLCASSPRTSGIGEQFFGPGTRLTVL.